The 13 T cell receptor beta chains given below trace back to one sample, sequenced in a study of blood T cell repertoires in COVID-19. Data came from immunoSEQ multiplex PCR; TCRdb stores just in-frame clones and leaves some out. The repertoire has around 290,000 clones, over 75% of them found once; the top ten carry about 1%. Sample: PBMCs or T cells enriched from blood (not recorded which). The receptors shown here come from a woman younger than 45 who had recovered from COVID-19.

The chain is built from TRBV10-3 and TRBJ2-1; 10 nucleotides align to TRBD2. After removal of 1 base from V and 7 bases from J, the junction contained 10 bases not matched to a gene. Germline CDR1 ENHRY, CDR2 SYGVKD. The CDR3 is 17 residues long. In DNA, the CDR3 is TGTGCCATCAGTGAGTGGACTAGCGGAGACCGTGAGAATGAGCAGTTCTTC. Translated, it gives CAISEWTSGDRENEQFF.

The chain employs TRBV5-1 and TRBJ2-1; 8 nucleotides align to TRBD1. The CDR3 sequence is 17 residues long. Trimming took 4 bases from V and 0 from J; bases not matched to a gene: 9. Germline V lookup: CDR1 SGHRS, CDR2 YFSETQ. Here the CDR3 DNA reads TGCGCCAGCAGCGGCGGGACAGGCCTAAGCTCCTACAATGAGCAGTTCTTC. Encoded protein: CASSGGTGLSSYNEQFF.

V and J are TRBV9 and TRBJ2-7; 9 bases map to TRBD2. V dropped 4 bases and J dropped 3; count of bases not matched to a gene: 8. The CDR3 loop spans 15 amino acids. The germline gives CDR1 SGDLS, CDR2 YYNGEE. CDR3 region: CASSPQAGGVYEQYF. The DNA of the CDR3 is TGTGCCAGCAGCCCTCAAGCGGGGGGCGTCTACGAGCAGTACTTC.

The CDR3 coding sequence is TGTGCCAGCAGCGAGCCCCCACTAGGGGATACGCAGTATTTT. The encoded protein is CASSEPPLGDTQYF. J is TRBJ2-3 and V is TRBV6-5; a weak D match, TRBD2 (5 bases). The germline gives CDR1 MNHEY, CDR2 SVGAGI. The CDR3 totals 14 residues. Trimming shortened V by 6 bases and J by 6 bases, and 16 bases separated the two germline ends.

V gene TRBV6-2 or TRBV6-3 combines with J gene TRBJ1-3, with 7 bases that match TRBD1. This CDR3 is 15 amino acids long. Germline-derived CDR1 and CDR2 are MNHEY and SVGEGT. Trimming took 5 bases from V and 3 from J; bases not matched to a gene: 7. CDR3 sequence reads: CASSRGDSLGNTIYF. The CDR3 bases are TGTGCCAGCAGTCGAGGGGACAGCCTTGGAAACACCATATATTTT.

CDR3 DNA sequence: TGTGCCAGCAGCGCAGGACAGGGGAACTATGGCTACACCTTC. This gives the protein CASSAGQGNYGYTF. V gene TRBV9 combines with J gene TRBJ1-2, with 9 bases lining up with TRBD1. V lost 3 bases to trimming and J lost 2 bases; unmatched junction nucleotides: 2. The CDR3 is 14 amino acids. The germline CDR1 and CDR2 sequences are SGDLS and YYNGEE.

The rearrangement uses TRBV5-1 and TRBJ1-4; 9 bases agree with TRBD1. Looked up from germline, CDR1 is SGHRS and CDR2 is YFSETQ. J lost 5 bases, V lost 4 bases, and 9 bases had no gene match. The CDR3 contains 16 residues. CDR3 DNA: TGCGCCAGCAGCCTTCTATCCGGGACAGGGAATGAAAAACTGTTTTTT. This gives the protein CASSLLSGTGNEKLFF.

Regarding this clone: In the same sample, other DNA sequences code for this CDR3. This sequence joins TRBV27 and TRBJ1-1, with D tentatively TRBD1 (6 bases). Germline CDR1 MNHEY, CDR2 SMNVEV (reference sequence). The CDR3 spans 14 residues. V was shortened by 3 bases and J by 3 bases, with 11 bases between the two germline ends. Here the CDR3 DNA reads TGTGCCAGCAGTTTGGGCAGGGGCGACACTGAAGCTTTCTTT. Protein sequence: CASSLGRGDTEAFF.

The CDR3 DNA follows: TGTGCCAGCTCACCCTTCGGACAGGGGGCGCTCAGGGAGACCCAGTACTTC. Protein: CASSPFGQGALRETQYF. The chain uses TRBV18 and TRBJ2-5; TRBD1 agrees at 11 bases. Germline trimming cut 3 bases from V and 5 bases from J; bases unmatched to any gene: 11. Germline V lookup: CDR1 KGHSH, CDR2 LQKENI. This CDR3 is 17 amino acids long.

J is TRBJ1-2 and V is TRBV28, with 11 bases identical to TRBD1. Germline lookup yields CDR1 MDHEN and CDR2 SYDVKM. The trim removed 6 bases at V and 8 bases at J, leaving 2 bases unmatched. The CDR3 is made up of 12 amino acids. The CDR3 coding sequence is TGTGCCAGCAGGGGACAGGGGGGAGGCTACACCTTC. Encoded protein: CASRGQGGGYTF.

The chain combines TRBV5-4 with TRBJ2-7; TRBD2 aligns across 14 bases. Trimming removed 4 bases from V and 5 bases from J; junction bases left unmatched: 8. This CDR3 has 16 amino acids. Germline V lookup: CDR1 SGHNT, CDR2 YYREEE (reference sequence). CDR3 coding DNA: TGTGCCAGCAGCCCCCGACTAGCGGGGGGGAGCCACGAGCAGTACTTC. Amino acids: CASSPRLAGGSHEQYF.

The V call is TRBV5-1, the J call TRBJ2-3; TRBD2 agrees at 7 bases. This CDR3 comprises 14 residues. After removal of 7 bases from V and 2 bases from J, the junction contained 7 bases not matched to a gene. Germline V gene data show CDR1 as SGHRS and CDR2 as YFSETQ. The CDR3 reads CASLSGVSTDTQYF. The CDR3 nucleotides read TGCGCCAGCCTGAGCGGGGTGTCCACAGATACGCAGTATTTT.

This clone has only one observation. V usage is TRBV6-2 or TRBV6-3 and J usage is TRBJ2-2; 10 positions agree with TRBD1. This CDR3 comprises 13 residues. The germline CDR1 and CDR2 sequences are MNHEY and SVGEGT. With V trimmed by 5 bases and J by 7 bases, 1 base remained unmatched. CDR3 bases: TGTGCCAGCAGTCGGACAGGGGGCGGGGAGCTGTTTTTT. It encodes CASSRTGGGELFF.